The 21 T cell receptor beta chains below all came from one sample that was sequenced in a study of T cells in Graves' hyperthyroidism and ophthalmopathy. Amplification of TCR beta CDR3 regions was performed using RNA transcripts as template. Using the HTBI primer set, a first-round RT-PCR was run on the TCR CDR3. MiXCR, run by TCRdb on the multiplex PCR reads, gives a single entry per CDR3 protein. The sample lists about 560,000 distinct CDR3 sequences; roughly 46% were seen once. The specimen sequenced was peripheral blood or thyroid tissue (not recorded which). Receptors originate from a young woman with Graves' hyperthyroidism.

This clonotype turned up a few times. The chain has TRBV7-3 and TRBJ1-1; TRBD1 is a possible D gene (5 bases). Trimming cost V 3 bases and J 5 bases, with 10 bases left between them. Germline V gives CDR1 SGHTA, CDR2 FQGTGA. The CDR3 totals 13 residues. The CDR3 DNA reads as TGTGCCAGCAGCTTTTCAGGGAGAACTGAAGCTTTCTTT. Its protein product is CASSFSGRTEAFF.

This clonotype was seen just once. J is TRBJ1-2 and V is TRBV7-8; D is unclear. Trimming removed 2 bases at V and 4 bases at J, with 17 bases between. The CDR3 runs to 16 residues. Germline lookup yields CDR1 SGHVS and CDR2 FQNEAQ. CDR3 in amino acids: CASSLTTVGVTYGYTF. For the CDR3, the DNA is TGTGCCAGCAGCTTAACGACCGTGGGCGTCACCTATGGCTACACCTTC.

This sequence joins TRBV20-1 and TRBJ1-2; D is uncertain. Germline V gene sequence: CDR1 DFQATT, CDR2 SNEGSKA (reference sequence). Trimming took off 2 bases at V and 7 bases at J, with 11 bases between the two ends. The CDR3 length is 12 residues. The CDR3 protein is CSARFRAVGYTF. CDR3 DNA sequence: TGCAGTGCTAGATTCCGCGCGGTTGGCTACACCTTC.

This clonotype showed up many times. Written as DNA, the CDR3 is TGTGCCAGCAGCTTAGCTGGGAACACCGGGGAGCTGTTTTTT. Translation: CASSLAGNTGELFF. This chain uses TRBV7-3 with TRBJ2-2; D is unclear. The CDR3 is 14 residues long. Germline V gene data show CDR1 as SGHTA and CDR2 as FQGTGA. Trimming took 2 bases from V and 1 from J, leaving 5 bases between them.

This clonotype was found a few times. CDR3 in amino acids: CSARVPGGRNQPQHF. CDR3 nucleotides: TGCAGTGCTAGAGTCCCAGGGGGAAGAAATCAGCCCCAGCATTTT. J is TRBJ1-5 and V is TRBV20-1; the match to TRBD1 covers 7 bases. The V segment lost 1 base and the J segment 4 bases; nucleotides outside the gene matches: 7. Germline-derived CDR1 and CDR2 are DFQATT and SNEGSKA (reference sequence). The CDR3 covers 15 residues.

This clonotype has just a few counts. This chain links TRBV19 with TRBJ1-1; D is unclear. CDR3 length equals 15 residues. With 4 bases removed from V and 1 base from J, the gap between germline ends came to 13 bases. The V gene's germline CDR1 is LNHDA and CDR2 SQIVND (reference sequence). DNA for the CDR3: TGTGCCAGTAGTAAGGCCGGGTCTTCGAACACTGAAGCTTTCTTT. It encodes CASSKAGSSNTEAFF.

A remark on this clonotype: This may be a read error, as it is one base from a much larger clone. The chain couples TRBV7-8 to TRBJ2-5, with 7 nucleotides matching TRBD2. Trimming cost V 5 bases and J 11 bases; bases outside gene matches: 8. Germline lookup yields CDR1 SGHVS and CDR2 FQNEAQ. This CDR3 has 12 amino acids. CDR3 amino acids: CASSGRTREQYF. Here the CDR3 DNA reads TGTGCCAGCAGCGGACGGACGCGGGAGCAGTACTTC. The full variable domain, rest sourced from reference TRBV7-8 and TRBJ2-5, is GAGVSQSPRYKVAKRGQDVALRCDPISGHVSLFWYQQALGQGPEFLTYFQNEAQLDKSGLPSDRFFAERPEGSVSTLKIQRTQQEDSAVYLCASSGRTREQYFGPGTRLLVL.

The V gene is TRBV25-1, the J gene TRBJ1-1; D not certain. Trimming removed 5 bases from V and 5 bases from J, with 15 bases in between. The CDR3 is 14 amino acids. From germline, CDR1 is MGHDK and CDR2 SYGVNS. CDR3 coding DNA: TGTGCCAGCAGTTTATCCGATGGACTTACTGAAGCTTTCTTT. Its protein product is CASSLSDGLTEAFF. Based on the CDR3 plus reference TRBV25-1 and TRBJ1-1, the full variable domain is EADIYQTPRYLVIGTGKKITLECSQTMGHDKMYWYQQDPGMELHLIHYSYGVNSTEKGDLSSESTVSRIRTEHFPLTLESARPSHTSQYLCASSLSDGLTEAFFGQGTRLTVV.

About this clonotype itself: Since a much larger clone is just one base distant, this may be a read error. The genes are TRBV2 and TRBJ2-7; the D gene is possibly TRBD1 (5 bases). The germline V gene encodes CDR1 SNHLY and CDR2 FYNNEI. With 0 bases removed from V and 3 bases from J, the gap between germline ends came to 9 bases. The length of the CDR3 is 14 residues. CDR3 DNA: TGTGCCAGCAGTGAAGCGGGCAGGGTCTACGAGCAGTACTTC. This codes for CASSEAGRVYEQYF.

This clonotype occurred once. The chain uses TRBV6-5 and TRBJ1-2; possible D gene TRBD1, 5 bases. CDR3 length equals 13 residues. Germline V CDR1 and CDR2: MNHEY, SVGAGI. V gave up 4 bases and J gave up 5 bases, with 11 bases separating them. The CDR3 here is CASSLGTQYGYTF. The CDR3 coding sequence is TGTGCCAGCAGTTTAGGGACTCAGTATGGCTACACCTTC.

The V and J genes are TRBV2 and TRBJ2-7; 13 bases match TRBD2. CDR3 length equals 17 residues. Germline-derived CDR1 and CDR2 are SNHLY and FYNNEI. The J segment lost 4 bases and the V segment lost 6 bases, leaving 12 bases of the junction unmatched. Written as DNA, the CDR3 is TGTGCCAGCAGCCATCCCGGGGGACTAGCGGGACCGTACGAGCAGTACTTC. This codes for CASSHPGGLAGPYEQYF.

This chain uses TRBV20-1 with TRBJ2-7; 7 bases are a match to TRBD2. The germline gives CDR1 DFQATT, CDR2 SNEGSKA (reference sequence). The CDR3 has 12 residues. CDR3 region: CTSMGGPGEQYF. The CDR3 DNA reads TGCACCTCGATGGGAGGGCCGGGCGAGCAGTACTTC.

V gene TRBV25-1 combines with J gene TRBJ1-3; D is possibly TRBD1 (5 bases). This CDR3 has 16 amino acids. CDR1 and CDR2 (germline): MGHDK, SYGVNS. This chain's CDR3 is CAGSDLGTFFGNTIYF. The CDR3 bases are TGTGCTGGCAGTGATCTTGGGACCTTCTTCGGAAACACCATATATTTT.

With respect to this clonotype: A read error may produce the germline difference seen at one junction end. This chain joins TRBV2 and TRBJ1-4, with a weak D call TRBD1 (5 bases). CDR1 is SNHLY, CDR2 FYNNEI, per germline. The CDR3 loop spans 15 amino acids. CDR3 in DNA: TGTGCCAGCAGTGAATCCCCAGGGTCTAATGAAAAACTGCTTTTT. It yields the protein CASSESPGSNEKLLF.

The chain couples TRBV7-2 to TRBJ2-7; 7 bases are a match to TRBD1. Germline CDR1 reads SGHTA; CDR2 reads FQGNSA. The length of the CDR3 is 14 residues. J lost 4 bases, V lost 5 bases, and 8 bases had no gene match. CDR3 bases: TGTGCCAGCAGCAACACCGGGACAGATTACGAGCAGTACTTC. This translates into CASSNTGTDYEQYF.

As concerns this clonotype: A clone one base away is much larger, so this may be a read error. J is TRBJ2-2 and V is TRBV24-1, with D possibly being TRBD2 (6 bases). Germline CDR1 is KGHDR and CDR2 is SFDVKD. The CDR3 is 13 residues long. The CDR3 nucleotides read TGTGCCACCACCGGGGGAAACACCGGGGAGCTGTCTTTT. The encoded protein is CATTGGNTGELSF.

V is TRBV2 and J is TRBJ1-1, with D unresolved. CDR3 length equals 15 residues. Trimming took 6 bases from V and 2 from J, leaving 16 bases between them. The germline V gene encodes CDR1 SNHLY and CDR2 FYNNEI. The DNA for the CDR3 is TGTGCCAGCAGGGACTTCATGACCGACAACACTGAAGCTTTCTTT. The encoded protein is CASRDFMTDNTEAFF.

A word on this clonotype: This may stem from a read error, because a much larger clone lies one nucleotide away. The CDR3 carries no conserved terminal phenylalanine or tryptophan, so it likely arises from a read error. J is TRBJ1-1 and V is TRBV15; D is unresolved. The CDR3 spans 11 residues. Germline V gene lookup returns CDR1 LNHNV and CDR2 YYDKDF (reference sequence). V was pared by 10 bases and J by 6 bases, with 12 bases between. The DNA of the CDR3 is TGTGCCAGGAGGGTGGTATCTGAAGCTTTCCTT. This translates into CARRVVSEAFL.

This clonotype was seen repeatedly, ten times or more. This rearrangement joins TRBV7-9 to TRBJ2-5; D call uncertain. The CDR3 covers 14 residues. Trimming removed 1 base at V and 2 bases at J, with 8 bases between. Germline assignment: CDR1 SEHNR and CDR2 FQNEAQ (reference sequence). The chain's CDR3 is CASSLGLMQETQYF. The DNA for the CDR3 is TGTGCCAGCAGCTTAGGACTGATGCAAGAGACCCAGTACTTC.

The chain joins TRBV29-1 to TRBJ1-1, with no clear D. Per germline, CDR1 SQVTM and CDR2 ANQGSEA. The CDR3 has 13 amino acids. V lost 6 bases to trimming and J lost 2 bases, with 13 bases between them. The CDR3 loop is CSVSTRRNTEAFF. The CDR3 nucleotides are TGCAGCGTAAGCACCAGAAGAAACACTGAAGCTTTCTTT.

The chain carries TRBV10-3 and TRBJ2-5, with TRBD2 matching over 10 bases. Germline-derived CDR1 and CDR2 are ENHRY and SYGVKD. The CDR3 runs 13 residues. V lost 10 bases, J lost 5 bases, and 7 bases stayed unmatched. CDR3 in DNA: TGTGCCAGCAAGACTAGCGGGTCGGAGACCCAGTACTTC. It specifies CASKTSGSETQYF.